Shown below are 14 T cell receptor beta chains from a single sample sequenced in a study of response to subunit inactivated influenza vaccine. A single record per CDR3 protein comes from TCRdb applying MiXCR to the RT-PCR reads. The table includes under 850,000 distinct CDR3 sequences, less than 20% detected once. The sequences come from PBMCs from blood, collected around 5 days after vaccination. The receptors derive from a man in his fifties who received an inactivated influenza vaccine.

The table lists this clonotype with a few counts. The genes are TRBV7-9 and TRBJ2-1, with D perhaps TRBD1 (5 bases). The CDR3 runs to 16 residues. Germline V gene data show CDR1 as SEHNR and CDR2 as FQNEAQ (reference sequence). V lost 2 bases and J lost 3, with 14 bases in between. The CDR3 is CASSLFPQGRYNEQFF. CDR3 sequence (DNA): TGTGCCAGCAGCTTATTTCCGCAGGGCCGCTACAATGAGCAGTTCTTC.

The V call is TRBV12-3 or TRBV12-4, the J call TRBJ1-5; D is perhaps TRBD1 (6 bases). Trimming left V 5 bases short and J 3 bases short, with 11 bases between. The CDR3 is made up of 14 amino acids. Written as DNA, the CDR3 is TGTGCCAGCAGTGTAACAGGGTACAATCAGCCCCAGCATTTT. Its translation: CASSVTGYNQPQHF.

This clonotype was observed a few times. The CDR3 DNA reads TGCAGTGCCCCGGTTGTCTCCTACAATGAGCAGTTCTTC. Protein: CSAPVVSYNEQFF. The chain uses TRBV20-1 and TRBJ2-1, with D unresolved. Germline V gene lookup returns CDR1 DFQATT and CDR2 SNEGSKA (reference sequence). The CDR3 has 13 amino acids. The ends were cut back, 6 bases at V and 0 bases at J, with 9 bases in the middle.

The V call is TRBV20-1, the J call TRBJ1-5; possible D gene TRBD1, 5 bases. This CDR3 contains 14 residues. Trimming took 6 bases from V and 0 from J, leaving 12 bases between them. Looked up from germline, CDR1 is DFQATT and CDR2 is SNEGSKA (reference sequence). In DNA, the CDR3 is TGCAGTGCCCGTCGAGGGGCTAGCAATCAGCCCCAGCATTTT. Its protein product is CSARRGASNQPQHF.

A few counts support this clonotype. CDR3 nucleotides: TGCAGCGGTTCCGGGACAGGCGGCAATGAGCAGTTCTTC. It is translated as CSGSGTGGNEQFF. The rearrangement joins TRBV29-1 to TRBJ2-1, with TRBD1 matching 8 bases. With V trimmed by 7 bases and J by 6 bases, 8 bases remained unmatched. CDR1 is SQVTM and CDR2 is ANQGSEA in the germline V gene. The CDR3 length is 13 residues.

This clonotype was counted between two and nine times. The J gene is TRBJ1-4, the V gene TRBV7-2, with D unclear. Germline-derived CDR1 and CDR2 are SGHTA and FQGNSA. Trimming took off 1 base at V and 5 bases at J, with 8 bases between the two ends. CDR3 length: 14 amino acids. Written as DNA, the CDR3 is TGTGCCAGCAGCTTAGGCAAGCTAAATGAAAAACTGTTTTTT. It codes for CASSLGKLNEKLFF. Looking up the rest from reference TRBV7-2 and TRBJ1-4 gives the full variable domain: GAGVSQSPSNKVTEKGKDVELRCDPISGHTALYWYRQSLGQGLEFLIYFQGNSAPDKSGLPSDRFSAERTGGSVSTLTIQRTQQEDSAVYLCASSLGKLNEKLFFGSGTQLSVL.

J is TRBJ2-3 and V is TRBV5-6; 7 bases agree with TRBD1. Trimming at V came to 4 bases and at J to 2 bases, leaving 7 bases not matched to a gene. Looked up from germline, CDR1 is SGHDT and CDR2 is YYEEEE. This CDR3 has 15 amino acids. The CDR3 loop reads CASSARDRATDTQYF. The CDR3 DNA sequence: TGTGCCAGCAGCGCCCGGGACAGAGCCACAGATACGCAGTATTTT.

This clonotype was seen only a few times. As DNA, the CDR3 is TGTGCCAGCAGTGCGGTTTCGGAGACCCAGTACTTC. Protein: CASSAVSETQYF. The rearrangement joins TRBV25-1 to TRBJ2-5; no reliable D call. In germline, CDR1 is MGHDK, CDR2 SYGVNS. CDR3 length equals 12 residues. The V end lost 4 bases, the J end lost 5 bases, and 8 bases lay between the germline ends.

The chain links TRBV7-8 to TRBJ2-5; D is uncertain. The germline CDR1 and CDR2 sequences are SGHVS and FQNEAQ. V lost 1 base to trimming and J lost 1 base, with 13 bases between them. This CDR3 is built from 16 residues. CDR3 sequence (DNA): TGTGCCAGCAGCTTAGTAACGAGCCCGCGCCAAGAGACCCAGTACTTC. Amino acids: CASSLVTSPRQETQYF. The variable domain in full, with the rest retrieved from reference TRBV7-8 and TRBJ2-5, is GAGVSQSPRYKVAKRGQDVALRCDPISGHVSLFWYQQALGQGPEFLTYFQNEAQLDKSGLPSDRFFAERPEGSVSTLKIQRTQQEDSAVYLCASSLVTSPRQETQYFGPGTRLLVL.

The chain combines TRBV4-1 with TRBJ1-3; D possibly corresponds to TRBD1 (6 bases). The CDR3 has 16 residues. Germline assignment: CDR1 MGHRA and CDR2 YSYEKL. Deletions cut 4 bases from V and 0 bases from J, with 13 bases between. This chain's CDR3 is CASSLDRKGSGNTIYF. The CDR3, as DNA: TGCGCCAGCAGCCTCGACAGGAAGGGCTCTGGAAACACCATATATTTT.

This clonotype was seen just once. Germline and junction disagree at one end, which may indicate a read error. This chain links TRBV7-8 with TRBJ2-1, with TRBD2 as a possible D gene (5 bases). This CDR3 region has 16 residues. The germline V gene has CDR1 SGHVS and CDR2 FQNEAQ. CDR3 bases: TGTGCCGGCAGCTCTACTAGGCTAGTCCCCTACAATGAGCAGTTCTTC. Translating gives CAGSSTRLVPYNEQFF.

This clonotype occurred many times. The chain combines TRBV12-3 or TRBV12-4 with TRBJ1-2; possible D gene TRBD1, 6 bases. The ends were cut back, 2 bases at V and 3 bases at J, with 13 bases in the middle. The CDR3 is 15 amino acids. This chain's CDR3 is CASSLNQGFDYGYTF. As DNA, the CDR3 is TGTGCCAGCAGTTTAAATCAGGGGTTTGACTATGGCTACACCTTC.

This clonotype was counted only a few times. The CDR3 DNA follows: TGCAGCAACACGGTGACTAGCGGGAGTCCAGATACGCAGTATTTT. It translates to CSNTVTSGSPDTQYF. This sequence joins TRBV20-1 and TRBJ2-3, with 12 bases that match TRBD2. The CDR3 loop spans 15 amino acids. Germline loops: CDR1 DFQATT, CDR2 SNEGSKA (reference sequence).

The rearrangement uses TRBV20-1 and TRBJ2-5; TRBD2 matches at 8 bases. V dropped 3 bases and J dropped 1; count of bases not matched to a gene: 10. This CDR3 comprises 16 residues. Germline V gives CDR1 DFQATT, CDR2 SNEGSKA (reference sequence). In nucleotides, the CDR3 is TGCAGTGCTAGTCCTTCAGCGGGGGCCAGCCAAGAGACCCAGTACTTC. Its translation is CSASPSAGASQETQYF.